This T cell receptor (beta chain) was profiled in a study of cytomegalovirus exposure and HLA in healthy donors. The study, taken as a whole, reports: Researchers reported that three CMV-associated chains were confirmed in vitro as CMV antigen-specific.

Turning to this clone: Its antigen is not known.

V gave up 1 base and J gave up 0 bases; unmatched junction bases: 4. Germline values: CDR1 MDHEN, CDR2 SYDVKM. The CDR3 is 17 amino acids. 60 Vbeta and 13 Jbeta primers were used in PCR. Sequencing was performed with immunoSEQ multiplex PCR; in TCRdb, only in-frame clones are kept and a portion is missing. The table records fewer than 200,000 clones, about 81% of them present only once. The chain recombines TRBV28 with TRBJ2-5, with 11 nucleotides matching TRBD2. Specimen: PBMCs. The TCR comes from a girl aged 2-9 years in good health and CMV-seropositive. The CDR3 region has the DNA TGTGCCAGCAGTTTATTGGGGACTAGCGGTTACCAAGAGACCCAGTACTTC. This codes for CASSLLGTSGYQETQYF.